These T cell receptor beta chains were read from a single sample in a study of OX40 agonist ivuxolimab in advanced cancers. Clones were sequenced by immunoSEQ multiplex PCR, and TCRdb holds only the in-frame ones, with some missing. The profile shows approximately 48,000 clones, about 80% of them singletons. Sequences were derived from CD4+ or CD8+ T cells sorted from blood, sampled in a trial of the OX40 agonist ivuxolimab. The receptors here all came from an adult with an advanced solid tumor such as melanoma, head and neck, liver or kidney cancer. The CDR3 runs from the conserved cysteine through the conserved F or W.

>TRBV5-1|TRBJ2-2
CASSLGRGVGTGELFF
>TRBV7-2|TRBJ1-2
CASNERGGYGYTF
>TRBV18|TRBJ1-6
CASSPAPNSPLHF
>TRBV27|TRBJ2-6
CASSYKVSPGANVLTF
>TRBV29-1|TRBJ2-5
CSVDHSENQETQYF
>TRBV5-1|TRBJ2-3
CASSLARIPDTQYF
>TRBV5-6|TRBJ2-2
CASSLGLAGVRGTGELFF
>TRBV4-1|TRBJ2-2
CASSQGPVGPGSFRELFF
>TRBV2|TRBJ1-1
CASSFGFRNTEAFF
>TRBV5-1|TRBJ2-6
CASSLDTNSGANVLTF
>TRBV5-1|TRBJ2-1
CASSLELAGVYNEQFF
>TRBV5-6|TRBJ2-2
CASLRQGTGELFF
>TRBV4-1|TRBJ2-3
CASSQAVANRDTQYF
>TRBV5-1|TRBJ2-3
CASSGVLAHSTDTQYF
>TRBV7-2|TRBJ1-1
CASSFRQGVNTEAFF
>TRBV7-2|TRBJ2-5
CASSRSRLEETQYF
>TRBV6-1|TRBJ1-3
CASSEAGHLPLNTIYF
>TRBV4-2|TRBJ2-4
CASSQSISSAKNIQYF
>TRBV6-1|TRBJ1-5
CASTLGNGNQPQHF
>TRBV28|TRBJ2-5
CASTSGRFQETQYF
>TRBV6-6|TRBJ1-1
CASSYSRGTEAFF
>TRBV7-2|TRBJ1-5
CASSPQGSNQPQHF
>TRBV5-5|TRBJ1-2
CATCYNPNYGYTF
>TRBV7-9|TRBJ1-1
CASSRQGNTEAFF
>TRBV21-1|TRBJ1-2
CASSNSSGRTVPNYGYTF
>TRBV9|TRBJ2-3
CASSVTSSGSTDTQYF
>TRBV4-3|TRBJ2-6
CASSQGIVSGANVLTF
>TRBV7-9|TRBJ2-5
CASSLATSGVETQYF
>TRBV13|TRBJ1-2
CASSLGHYGYTF
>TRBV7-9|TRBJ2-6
CASSLKGAYGANVLTF
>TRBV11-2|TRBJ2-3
CASSFVAGVVTDTQYF
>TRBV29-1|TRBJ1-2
CSVGNPDYGYTF
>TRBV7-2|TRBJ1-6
CASSLAPGTVSSYNSPLHF
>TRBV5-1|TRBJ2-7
CASSWDGTGSEQYF
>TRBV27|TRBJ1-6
CASSPTRDSYNSPLHF
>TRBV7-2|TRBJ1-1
CASSGQGPPEAFF
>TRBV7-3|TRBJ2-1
CASSSAGTSGLSYNEQFF
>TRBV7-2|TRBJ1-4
CASSQRRGGINEKLFF
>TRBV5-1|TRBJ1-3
CASSPGSAGNTIYF
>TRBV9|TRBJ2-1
CASSVGRLAGGNEQFF
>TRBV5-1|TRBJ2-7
CASSSGTSRGYEQYF